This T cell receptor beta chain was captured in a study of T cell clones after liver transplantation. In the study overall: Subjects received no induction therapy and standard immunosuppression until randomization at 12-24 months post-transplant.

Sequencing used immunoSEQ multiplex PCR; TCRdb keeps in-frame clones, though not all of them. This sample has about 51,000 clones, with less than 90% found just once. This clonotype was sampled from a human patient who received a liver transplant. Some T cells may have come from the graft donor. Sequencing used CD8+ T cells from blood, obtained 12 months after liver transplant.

The CDR3, as DNA: TGTGCCAGCAGCTCTTCCGGGGGCCCTGGTGAGCAGTACTTC. Its translation: CASSSSGGPGEQYF. V is TRBV11-2 and J is TRBJ2-7, with D tentatively TRBD1 or TRBD2 (6 bases each). Germline-derived CDR1 and CDR2 are SGHAT and FQNNGV. Between the trimmed V and J ends, which lost 4 bases and 7 bases, there was a span of 17 bases. This CDR3 spans 14 amino acids. The complete variable domain, with remaining parts taken from reference TRBV11-2 and TRBJ2-7, reads EAGVAQSPRYKIIEKRQSVAFWCNPISGHATLYWYQQILGQGPKLLIQFQNNGVVDDSQLPKDRFSAERLKGVDSTLKIQPAKLEDSAVYLCASSSSGGPGEQYFGPGTRLTVT.